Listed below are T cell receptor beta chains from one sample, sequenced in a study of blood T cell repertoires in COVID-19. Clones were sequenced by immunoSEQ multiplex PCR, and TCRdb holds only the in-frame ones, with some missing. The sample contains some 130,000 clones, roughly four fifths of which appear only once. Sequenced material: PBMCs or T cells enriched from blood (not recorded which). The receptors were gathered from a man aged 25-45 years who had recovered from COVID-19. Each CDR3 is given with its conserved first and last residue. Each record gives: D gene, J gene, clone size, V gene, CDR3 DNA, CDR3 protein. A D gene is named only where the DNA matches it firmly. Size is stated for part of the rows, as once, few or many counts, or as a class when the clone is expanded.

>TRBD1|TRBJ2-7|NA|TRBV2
TGTGCCCAGCGTAGGGACAGGTCGTACTACGAGCAGTACTTC
CAQRRDRSYYEQYF
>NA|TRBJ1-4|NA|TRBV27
TGTGCCAGCAACAGGGACGGAGCTACTAATGAAAAACTGTTTTTT
CASNRDGATNEKLFF
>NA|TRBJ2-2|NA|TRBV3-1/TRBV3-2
TGTGCCAGCAGCCATCAGGACAGACTGGCCGGGGAGCTGTTTTTT
CASSHQDRLAGELFF
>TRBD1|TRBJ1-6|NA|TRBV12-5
TGTGCTAGTGGTGGGACAGAGGATTCACCCCTCCACTTT
CASGGTEDSPLHF
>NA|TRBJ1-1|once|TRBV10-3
TGTGCCATCAGTGAGACCCCGACTCATGAAGCTTTCTTT
CAISETPTHEAFF
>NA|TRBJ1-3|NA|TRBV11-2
TGTGCCAGCAGCTTAGGCAGGGCTCCTGGAAACACCATATATTTT
CASSLGRAPGNTIYF
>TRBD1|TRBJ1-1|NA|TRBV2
TGTGCCAGCAGGCAACAGGGGGTCAACACTGAAGCTTTCTTT
CASRQQGVNTEAFF
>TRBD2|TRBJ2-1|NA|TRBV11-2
TGTGCCAGCAGCTTCACTAGCGGGGGGCAAGATGAGCAGTTCTTC
CASSFTSGGQDEQFF
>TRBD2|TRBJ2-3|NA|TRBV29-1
TGCAGCGTTGCGGGGGGATTCTCAGATACGCAGTATTTT
CSVAGGFSDTQYF
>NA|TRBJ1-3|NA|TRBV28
TGTGCCAGCAGTCCCCCGGGTGCGGGCTCCGGAAACACCATATATTTT
CASSPPGAGSGNTIYF
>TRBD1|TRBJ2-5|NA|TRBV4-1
TGCGCCAGCAGCCCTACTAGACAGGGAGTCCAAGAGACCCAGTACTTC
CASSPTRQGVQETQYF
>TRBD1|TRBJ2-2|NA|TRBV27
TGTGCCAGCAGTCCCAGGGAAGGGGGCTCCGGGGAGCTGTTTTTT
CASSPREGGSGELFF
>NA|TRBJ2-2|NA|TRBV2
TGTGCCAGCAGGGCACAGGGGCGGGGCGGGGAGCTGTTTTTT
CASRAQGRGGELFF
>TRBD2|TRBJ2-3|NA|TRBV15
TGTGCCACCAGCAGAGATTTCGCCGGGACTAGCGGATCCACAGATACGCAGTATTTT
CATSRDFAGTSGSTDTQYF
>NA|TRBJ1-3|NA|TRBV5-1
TGCGCCAGCAGCTTGGGGGGCGACGGAAACACCATATATTTT
CASSLGGDGNTIYF
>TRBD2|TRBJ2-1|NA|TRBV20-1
TGCAGTGCTAGTGTCGGGGCGGGAGGATATTACAATGAGCAGTTCTTC
CSASVGAGGYYNEQFF
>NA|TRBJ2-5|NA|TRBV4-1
TGCGCCAGCAGCCATCCAGGACTCACCGCGTTCGTGGAGACCCAGTACTTC
CASSHPGLTAFVETQYF
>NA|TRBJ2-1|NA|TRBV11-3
TGTGCCAGCAGCTTAGGTTTGCGGGGAAACAATGAGCAGTTCTTC
CASSLGLRGNNEQFF
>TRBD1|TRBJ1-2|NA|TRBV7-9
TGTGCCAGCAGCTTCCAGCCGGGACAGGGGAAGAATGGCTACACCTTC
CASSFQPGQGKNGYTF
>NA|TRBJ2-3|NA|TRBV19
TGTGCCAGTAGTATTGGAGGGGTTGACGATACGCAGTATTTT
CASSIGGVDDTQYF
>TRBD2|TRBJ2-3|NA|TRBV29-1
TGCAGCGTCGCGACTAGCGCTAGCACAGATACGCAGTATTTT
CSVATSASTDTQYF
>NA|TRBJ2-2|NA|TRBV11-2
TGTGCCAGCAGCTGGAGTCGGACCGGGGAGCTGTTTTTT
CASSWSRTGELFF
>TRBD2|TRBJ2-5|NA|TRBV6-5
TGTGCCAGCAGCAGAGGGAGGGCTTGGGAGACCCAGTACTTC
CASSRGRAWETQYF
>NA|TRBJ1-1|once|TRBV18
TGTGCCAGCTCACCATCCGGGGACACTGAAGCTTTCTTT
CASSPSGDTEAFF